Below, 13 T cell receptor beta chains from the same sample are listed, as sequenced in a study of PD-L1 blockade in urothelial cancer (TCRdb year 2017). Library prep was done by the immunoSEQ multiplex PCR assay. TCRdb provides this immuneACCESS table in a form limited to in-frame rearrangements. Some clones are lacking; in checked studies, under half of them reflect an unresolved V gene, and why the rest are absent is not known. The sample table shows approximately 51,000 clones, and more than 75% are seen once. Together, the top ten hold approximately 16% of the sample. Sequenced here: PBMCs, sampled around atezolizumab (anti-PD-L1) treatment. Source of these receptors: a man aged 60 to 69 with urothelial cancer.

This chain joins TRBV19 and TRBJ1-5; 11 bases line up with TRBD1. The CDR3 is made up of 13 amino acids. V trimming: 10 bases; J trimming: 7 bases; junction bases outside the gene matches: 6. Per germline, CDR1 LNHDA and CDR2 SQIVND (reference sequence). This CDR3 reads CAIGQGAEQPQHF. The CDR3 DNA reads TGTGCCATTGGACAGGGGGCTGAACAGCCCCAGCATTTT.

The chain recombines TRBV18 with TRBJ1-2; D uncertain. Trimming took 3 bases from V and 7 from J, leaving 15 bases between them. Germline values: CDR1 KGHSH, CDR2 LQKENI. The CDR3 runs 14 residues. As DNA, the CDR3 is TGTGCCAGCTCACCCGACGCGGGATTGCTTGGCTACACCTTC. Translation: CASSPDAGLLGYTF.

The rearrangement uses TRBV9 and TRBJ1-3; D remains ambiguous. Trimming took off 3 bases at V and 0 bases at J, with 10 bases between the two ends. The CDR3 has 15 amino acids. In germline, CDR1 is SGDLS, CDR2 YYNGEE. The CDR3 loop reads CASSASYSSGNTIYF. The CDR3 DNA follows: TGTGCCAGCAGCGCTTCATACAGCTCTGGAAACACCATATATTTT.

The chain recombines TRBV5-1 with TRBJ2-7; D possibly corresponds to TRBD2 (6 bases). The CDR3 totals 12 residues. V lost 3 bases and J lost 5, with 9 bases in between. CDR1 and CDR2 from the germline V gene are SGHRS and YFSETQ. CDR3 sequence (DNA): TGCGCCAGCAGCTACCCGGGGGACGAGCAGTACTTC. The encoded protein is CASSYPGDEQYF.

The V gene is TRBV2, the J gene TRBJ1-5, with 7 bases matching TRBD1. V trimming: 6 bases; J trimming: 6 bases; junction bases outside the gene matches: 8. The CDR3 covers 14 residues. CDR1 is SNHLY and CDR2 is FYNNEI in the germline V gene. The CDR3 sequence: CASRLDRSGQPQHF. The CDR3 DNA reads as TGTGCCAGCAGGCTGGACAGGTCGGGTCAGCCCCAGCATTTT.

This sequence joins TRBV19 and TRBJ2-7, with no clear D. CDR1 and CDR2 (germline): LNHDA, SQIVND (reference sequence). Trimming shortened V by 3 bases and J by 2 bases, and 14 bases separated the two germline ends. This CDR3 contains 15 residues. CDR3 protein: CASSISHLETYEQYF. For the CDR3, the DNA is TGTGCCAGTAGTATTAGCCACCTAGAAACCTACGAGCAGTACTTC.

This chain connects TRBV19 to TRBJ1-4; D not resolved. The V end was cut by 10 bases, the J end by 0 bases, with 3 bases between. The CDR3 extends over 11 amino acids. Per the germline V gene, CDR1 is LNHDA and CDR2 is SQIVND (reference sequence). The CDR3 region has the DNA TGTGCCATCGCAACTAATGAAAAACTGTTTTTT. Protein: CAIATNEKLFF. Full variable domain (rest looked up from reference TRBV19 and TRBJ1-4): DGGITQSPKYLFRKEGQNVTLSCEQNLNHDAMYWYRQDPGQGLRLIYYSQIVNDFQKGDIAEGYSVSREKKESFPLTVTSAQKNPTAFYLCAIATNEKLFFGSGTQLSVL.

The V call is TRBV9, the J call TRBJ2-1, with D maybe TRBD2 (6 bases). Trimming cost V 1 base and J 2 bases, with 13 bases left between them. CDR1 is SGDLS, CDR2 YYNGEE, per germline. This CDR3 is built from 16 residues. CDR3 amino acids: CASSVPPGTAYNEQFF. The CDR3 DNA reads as TGTGCCAGCAGCGTACCCCCCGGGACTGCCTACAATGAGCAGTTCTTC.

The chain links TRBV9 to TRBJ1-6, with 11 nucleotides matching TRBD1. The CDR3 has 15 residues. Trimming cost V 4 bases and J 8 bases; bases outside gene matches: 5. From germline, CDR1 is SGDLS and CDR2 YYNGEE. The CDR3: CASSSGQGAYSPLHF. The CDR3 DNA sequence: TGTGCCAGCAGCTCCGGACAGGGGGCATATTCACCCCTCCACTTT.

The chain links TRBV6-1 to TRBJ2-6; D is possibly TRBD1 (6 bases). Trimming removed 7 bases at V and 0 bases at J, with 10 bases between. This CDR3 spans 15 amino acids. Germline CDR1 is MNHNS and CDR2 is SASEGT. In nucleotides, the CDR3 is TGTGCCAGCACCGGACAGACCTCTGGGGCCAACGTCCTGACTTTC. It encodes CASTGQTSGANVLTF.

This chain connects TRBV5-1 to TRBJ2-7; maybe TRBD1 (6 bases). Germline V lookup: CDR1 SGHRS, CDR2 YFSETQ. The V end lost 2 bases, the J end lost 0 bases, and 18 bases lay between the germline ends. This CDR3 spans 17 amino acids. CDR3: CASSLNREGDHSYEQYF. As DNA, the CDR3 is TGCGCCAGCAGCTTAAACAGGGAAGGGGACCACTCCTACGAGCAGTACTTC.

The V and J genes are TRBV7-9 and TRBJ2-5; perhaps TRBD2 as D (5 bases). V was pared by 3 bases and J by 5 bases, with 10 bases between. Germline CDR1 and CDR2: SEHNR and FQNEAQ (reference sequence). The CDR3 extends over 13 amino acids. The CDR3 DNA reads TGTGCCAGCAGCTTGGGCACGGGGGAGACCCAGTACTTC. This encodes CASSLGTGETQYF.

The CDR3 region has the DNA TGTGCCAGCAGTCCGGGACAGGGGGCTTGGACTGAAGCTTTCTTT. Protein product: CASSPGQGAWTEAFF. This chain uses TRBV5-4 with TRBJ1-1; 12 nucleotides match TRBD1. V trimming: 5 bases; J trimming: 5 bases; junction bases outside the gene matches: 7. Per germline, CDR1 SGHNT and CDR2 YYREEE (reference sequence). The CDR3 length is 15 residues.